One sample yielded the 29 T cell receptor beta chains listed below, sequenced in a study of cytomegalovirus exposure and HLA in healthy donors. The PCR had 60 Vbeta and 13 Jbeta primers. Assay used: immunoSEQ multiplex PCR; TCRdb lists only in-frame clones, some missing. The table lists 100,000 to 150,000 clones, about 80% of them singletons. The material sequenced was PBMCs. These receptors were obtained from a woman aged 40 to 49 in good health and CMV-seropositive.

The chain uses TRBV25-1 and TRBJ2-7; the match to TRBD1 covers 11 bases. V lost 10 bases to trimming and J lost 4 bases; unmatched junction nucleotides: 6. The CDR3 consists of 13 residues. Germline CDR1 is MGHDK and CDR2 is SYGVNS. The CDR3 here is CATGQGAGYEQYF. CDR3 bases: TGTGCCACCGGACAGGGGGCTGGGTACGAGCAGTACTTC.

The chain recombines TRBV19 with TRBJ1-1, with D unclear. Germline assignment: CDR1 LNHDA and CDR2 SQIVND (reference sequence). The CDR3 consists of 16 residues. Trimming left V 1 base short and J 3 bases short, with 15 bases between. The CDR3 protein is CASSIGTHHRDTEAFF. The DNA of the CDR3 is TGTGCCAGTAGTATAGGTACACACCACCGGGACACTGAAGCTTTCTTT.

The chain combines TRBV11-3 with TRBJ2-7; 11 positions match TRBD1. This CDR3 spans 15 amino acids. CDR1 is SGHNT and CDR2 is YENEEA in the germline V gene. The V gene end was trimmed by 4 bases and the J gene end by 5 bases; junction bases not matched to a gene: 7. The CDR3 nucleotides are TGTGCCAGCAGCTCCCCCGGGACAGGGGGAGACGAGCAGTACTTC. Translation: CASSSPGTGGDEQYF.

The genes are TRBV11-3 and TRBJ2-7; a weak D match, TRBD2 (5 bases). The CDR3 length is 12 residues. Between the trimmed V and J ends, which lost 2 bases and 9 bases, there was a span of 11 bases. CDR1 and CDR2 from the germline V gene are SGHNT and YENEEA. CDR3 nucleotide sequence: TGTGCCAGCAGCTTAAGCTGGACTGGGCAGTACTTC. Translated: CASSLSWTGQYF.

This rearrangement joins TRBV30 to TRBJ2-3; 12 bases are shared with TRBD2. The CDR3 spans 16 residues. Germline V lookup: CDR1 GTSNPN, CDR2 SVGIG (reference sequence). Unmatched junction bases numbered 8, after V lost 3 bases and J lost 4 bases. Here the CDR3 reads CAWRTTSGSLADTQYF. CDR3 nucleotides: TGTGCCTGGAGGACGACTAGCGGGAGTTTGGCAGATACGCAGTATTTT. Full variable domain (outside the CDR3, taken from reference TRBV30 and TRBJ2-3): SQTIHQWPATLVQPVGSPLSLECTVEGTSNPNLYWYRQAAGRGLQLLFYSVGIGQISSEVPQNLSASRPQDRQFILSSKKLLLSDSGFYLCAWRTTSGSLADTQYFGPGTRLTVL.

This clone was recorded a few times. This chain connects TRBV9 to TRBJ1-2; D unclear. The CDR3 extends over 15 amino acids. Trimming took 0 bases from V and 8 from J, leaving 17 bases between them. Germline assignment: CDR1 SGDLS and CDR2 YYNGEE. The CDR3 DNA follows: TGTGCCAGCAGCGTAGCTCGGGAAACCAGTTGGGGCTACACCTTC. Its translation is CASSVARETSWGYTF.

This chain joins TRBV27 and TRBJ2-1; D is possibly TRBD2 (5 bases). CDR3 length: 17 amino acids. V was cut by 4 bases and J by 0 bases, with 16 bases left in between. Germline-derived CDR1 and CDR2 are MNHEY and SMNVEV (reference sequence). CDR3 coding DNA: TGTGCCAGCAGTTCCCAGAATCAGCGGAGCTCCTACAATGAGCAGTTCTTC. Translating gives CASSSQNQRSSYNEQFF.

The J gene is TRBJ1-1, the V gene TRBV19; maybe TRBD1 (5 bases). The CDR3 length is 14 residues. Germline V gene sequence: CDR1 LNHDA, CDR2 SQIVND (reference sequence). V was pared by 3 bases and J by 4 bases, with 12 bases between. Here the CDR3 reads CASSIGGRVTEAFF. DNA for the CDR3: TGTGCCAGTAGTATTGGCGGCAGGGTCACTGAAGCTTTCTTT.

The chain is built from TRBV19 and TRBJ2-1; 9 nucleotides align to TRBD2. Germline CDR1 reads LNHDA; CDR2 reads SQIVND (reference sequence). This CDR3 contains 16 residues. V gave up 5 bases and J gave up 15 bases; unmatched junction bases: 20. This CDR3 reads CASSGPTLAGVPSPFF. CDR3 nucleotide sequence: TGTGCCAGTAGTGGCCCGACCTTAGCGGGAGTCCCCAGTCCGTTCTTC.

The CDR3: CASTPSLADSYEQYF. The CDR3 DNA reads TGTGCCAGCACCCCTTCCCTAGCGGACTCCTACGAGCAGTACTTC. The rearrangement joins TRBV7-2 to TRBJ2-7; 7 nucleotides agree with TRBD2. The trim removed 7 bases at V and 0 bases at J, leaving 9 bases unmatched. The germline V gene encodes CDR1 SGHTA and CDR2 FQGNSA. The CDR3 totals 15 residues.

The rearrangement uses TRBV9 and TRBJ1-1; TRBD1 is a possible D gene (6 bases). Germline CDR1 reads SGDLS; CDR2 reads YYNGEE. The ends were cut back, 2 bases at V and 3 bases at J, with 14 bases in the middle. The CDR3 is made up of 15 amino acids. The CDR3 DNA reads TGTGCCAGCAGCGTTACAGGGAAGGGGGACACTGAAGCTTTCTTT. This sequence encodes CASSVTGKGDTEAFF. The full variable domain, with the rest looked up from reference TRBV9 and TRBJ1-1, is DSGVTQTPKHLITATGQRVTLRCSPRSGDLSVYWYQQSLDQGLQFLIQYYNGEERAKGNILERFSAQQFPDLHSELNLSSLELGDSALYFCASSVTGKGDTEAFFGQGTRLTVV.

This chain connects TRBV5-6 to TRBJ2-5; TRBD2 is a possible D gene (6 bases). CDR1 and CDR2 (germline): SGHDT, YYEEEE. The CDR3 covers 14 residues. With 7 bases removed from V and 0 bases from J, the gap between germline ends came to 13 bases. The CDR3 nucleotides read TGTGCCAGCGGTCCCGGGGGAAACCAAGAGACCCAGTACTTC. Protein sequence: CASGPGGNQETQYF.

The rearrangement joins TRBV10-3 to TRBJ1-4, with 7 bases fitting TRBD1. Germline CDR1 is ENHRY and CDR2 is SYGVKD. The ends lost 6 bases at V and 6 bases at J; junction bases unmatched: 7. The length of the CDR3 is 14 residues. For the CDR3, the DNA is TGTGCCATCAGCCACAGGGGAGAGGATGAAAAACTGTTTTTT. Its protein is CAISHRGEDEKLFF.

The rearrangement uses TRBV10-1 and TRBJ2-3; TRBD2 might be the D (6 bases). Germline V CDR1 and CDR2: WNHNN, SYGVQD (reference sequence). CDR3 length equals 11 residues. V lost 3 bases and J lost 11, with 9 bases in between. The CDR3 loop reads CASSDGSEQYF. CDR3 sequence (DNA): TGCGCCAGCAGTGACGGGAGTGAGCAGTATTTT.

The genes are TRBV15 and TRBJ2-5; 11 bases fit TRBD2. After removal of 1 base from V and 4 bases from J, the junction contained 5 bases not matched to a gene. CDR1 and CDR2 from the germline V gene are LNHNV and YYDKDF (reference sequence). The length of the CDR3 is 16 residues. CDR3 DNA: TGTGCCACCAGCAGAGCACTAGCGGGAGTCGGAGAGACCCAGTACTTC. Its translation: CATSRALAGVGETQYF.

The CDR3 loop reads CASTGAGGPRGNEQFF. DNA of the CDR3: TGTGCCAGTACCGGCGCGGGAGGGCCTAGGGGAAATGAGCAGTTCTTC. V gene TRBV19 combines with J gene TRBJ2-1, with 9 bases fitting TRBD2. The length of the CDR3 is 16 residues. Trimming at V came to 7 bases and at J to 7 bases, leaving 14 bases not matched to a gene. Germline CDR1 reads LNHDA; CDR2 reads SQIVND (reference sequence).

J is TRBJ2-1 and V is TRBV12-2; the table assigns TRBD2, which was not confirmed against the DNA. TRBV12-2 is noted as a pseudogene. The CDR3 loop spans 15 amino acids. CDR3 sequence (DNA): TGTGCAAGTCGCGGGGTCGGGACTAGCGGCAATGAGCAGTTCTTC. Translating it yields CASRGVGTSGNEQFF.

The chain carries TRBV9 and TRBJ2-7, with D possibly being TRBD2 (6 bases). CDR3 length: 14 amino acids. V was trimmed by 2 bases and J by 7 bases, leaving 16 bases between them. Germline V lookup: CDR1 SGDLS, CDR2 YYNGEE. CDR3 DNA sequence: TGTGCCAGCAGCGTGAGTAGCGGTCCTGGGGAGCAGTACTTC. It is translated as CASSVSSGPGEQYF.

This sequence joins TRBV5-1 and TRBJ2-2; 10 bases align to TRBD1. This CDR3 is 15 amino acids long. The germline V gene has CDR1 SGHRS and CDR2 YFSETQ. The J segment lost 4 bases and the V segment lost 4 bases, leaving 4 bases of the junction unmatched. The CDR3 coding sequence is TGCGCCAGCAGCCCGTGGACAGGGGGCACCGGGGAGCTGTTTTTT. Translation gives CASSPWTGGTGELFF.

This clone was seen a single time. The chain couples TRBV7-8 to TRBJ2-1; 8 nucleotides align to TRBD2. Germline trimming cut 4 bases from V and 4 bases from J; bases unmatched to any gene: 9. CDR3 length equals 16 residues. Per germline, CDR1 SGHVS and CDR2 FQNEAQ. Here the CDR3 DNA reads TGTGCCAGCAGCTCGCGACGGACTAGCCGTTACAATGAGCAGTTCTTC. It encodes CASSSRRTSRYNEQFF.

The genes are TRBV9 and TRBJ2-1; 7 bases match TRBD2. CDR3 length: 13 residues. Germline V gene data show CDR1 as SGDLS and CDR2 as YYNGEE. V dropped 3 bases and J dropped 9; count of bases not matched to a gene: 6. Here the CDR3 reads CASSGRTSREQFF. DNA for the CDR3: TGTGCCAGCAGCGGGAGGACTAGTCGTGAGCAGTTCTTC.

The chain joins TRBV30 to TRBJ1-1; tentative D call: TRBD1 (6 bases). From germline, CDR1 is GTSNPN and CDR2 SVGIG (reference sequence). V was cut by 3 bases and J by 0 bases, with 8 bases left in between. CDR3 length: 13 residues. The CDR3 region is CAWSRGLNTEAFF. CDR3 bases: TGTGCCTGGAGCAGGGGCCTGAACACTGAAGCTTTCTTT.

This chain connects TRBV7-9 to TRBJ1-5, with 8 nucleotides matching TRBD1. Looked up from germline, CDR1 is SEHNR and CDR2 is FQNEAQ (reference sequence). The V segment lost 5 bases and the J segment 5 bases; nucleotides outside the gene matches: 2. There are 13 residues in the CDR3. CDR3 amino acids: CASSGQGDQPQHF. The CDR3 DNA follows: TGTGCCAGCAGCGGACAGGGTGATCAGCCCCAGCATTTT.

The rearrangement links TRBV18 to TRBJ2-5, with TRBD1 identical over 9 bases. With 1 base clipped from V and 5 bases from J, the junction kept 8 bases outside the gene matches. CDR3 length equals 16 residues. Germline CDR1 reads KGHSH; CDR2 reads LQKENI. CDR3 residues: CASSPLPGTGRETQYF. DNA for the CDR3: TGTGCCAGCTCACCACTTCCCGGGACAGGGCGGGAGACCCAGTACTTC.

The chain is built from TRBV7-3 and TRBJ1-1, with 11 bases lining up with TRBD1. The CDR3 consists of 16 residues. Unmatched junction bases numbered 14, after V lost 10 bases and J lost 4 bases. Germline lookup yields CDR1 SGHTA and CDR2 FQGTGA. The CDR3 DNA follows: TGTGCCACATCCGTATTAGGACAGGGGGCTTTCACTGAAGCTTTCTTT. Translating it yields CATSVLGQGAFTEAFF.

The V and J genes are TRBV4-3 and TRBJ1-2, with TRBD1 matching over 7 bases. The CDR3 sequence is 13 residues long. V dropped 3 bases and J dropped 6; count of bases not matched to a gene: 4. Per germline, CDR1 LGHNA and CDR2 YSLEER. Here the CDR3 reads CASSQGTADGYTF. CDR3 coding DNA: TGCGCCAGCAGCCAGGGGACAGCCGATGGCTACACCTTC.

The table lists this clone with a few counts. The V and J genes are TRBV4-2 and TRBJ2-2; tentative D call: TRBD1 (6 bases). V lost 2 bases and J lost 5, with 12 bases in between. The CDR3 consists of 15 residues. Looked up from germline, CDR1 is LGHNA and CDR2 is YNFKEQ. Written as DNA, the CDR3 is TGTGCCAGCAGCCAACTTACACAGGGAACCGGGGAGCTGTTTTTT. Amino acids: CASSQLTQGTGELFF.

The chain combines TRBV28 with TRBJ2-7, with unresolved D. V was pared by 4 bases and J by 1 base, with 8 bases between. The CDR3 runs to 13 residues. Germline CDR1 and CDR2: MDHEN and SYDVKM. The CDR3 DNA reads TGTGCCAGCAGTTCCCCCCCTTCCTACGAGCAGTACTTC. Protein product: CASSSPPSYEQYF.

The chain combines TRBV7-9 with TRBJ2-7; the D is unclear. This CDR3 region has 14 residues. The germline CDR1 and CDR2 sequences are SEHNR and FQNEAQ (reference sequence). Trimming removed 4 bases from V and 3 bases from J, with 13 bases in between. CDR3 sequence reads: CASSYPGGIYEQYF. The CDR3 DNA is TGTGCCAGCAGCTATCCTGGCGGAATCTACGAGCAGTACTTC.